The rows below give T cell receptor beta chains drawn from one sample of a study of shared clonotypes between healthy human individuals. This table comes from immunoSEQ multiplex PCR, and its TCRdb copy is limited to in-frame clones, with some not included. Of some 470,000 clones in the sample, about 79% are singletons; the top ten hold 10% to 15%. Sequencing was done on a sample of PBMCs. These receptors all come from a middle-aged woman in good health. Some clones in this sample may be carry-over from other donors' samples. Both conserved end residues are part of each CDR3. Fields, in order: CDR3 protein, CDR3 DNA, D gene, J gene, clone size, V gene. The D gene is left open where the match is weak. Part of the rows lack a size; the others show once, few, many or a class for expanded clones.

CDR3 protein: CASSSTGLAELFSYEQYF
CDR3 DNA: TGTGCCAGCAGTTCCACGGGACTAGCGGAACTATTCTCCTACGAGCAGTACTTC
D gene: TRBD2
J gene: TRBJ2-7
clone size: .
V gene: TRBV28

CDR3 protein: CAWSRTSGSLSTDTQYF
CDR3 DNA: TGTGCCTGGTCCCGGACTAGCGGGAGCCTAAGCACAGATACGCAGTATTTT
D gene: TRBD2
J gene: TRBJ2-3
clone size: .
V gene: TRBV30

CDR3 protein: CASSEGGATWSGYTF
CDR3 DNA: TGTGCCAGCAGCGAGGGGGGGGCCACTTGGAGTGGCTACACCTTC
D gene: .
J gene: TRBJ1-2
clone size: .
V gene: TRBV5-4

CDR3 protein: CASSIVGTGLDEQYF
CDR3 DNA: TGTGCCAGTAGTATAGTGGGGACAGGGCTTGACGAGCAGTACTTC
D gene: TRBD1
J gene: TRBJ2-7
clone size: .
V gene: TRBV19

CDR3 protein: CASSLGSLNYGYTF
CDR3 DNA: TGTGCCAGCAGCTTAGGTTCGTTGAACTATGGCTACACCTTC
D gene: .
J gene: TRBJ1-2
clone size: .
V gene: TRBV7-9

CDR3 protein: CSASSYEQFF
CDR3 DNA: TGCAGTGCTAGTAGCTATGAGCAGTTCTTC
D gene: .
J gene: TRBJ2-1
clone size: .
V gene: TRBV20-1

CDR3 protein: CSVRIRGNGYGYTF
CDR3 DNA: TGCAGCGTCCGAATCAGGGGGAACGGCTATGGCTACACCTTC
D gene: TRBD1
J gene: TRBJ1-2
clone size: .
V gene: TRBV29-1

CDR3 protein: CASSLERPGESDTQYF
CDR3 DNA: TGTGCCAGCAGCTTGGAGCGGCCCGGAGAATCAGATACGCAGTATTTT
D gene: .
J gene: TRBJ2-3
clone size: many
V gene: TRBV7-2

CDR3 protein: CASSSGLAGVNEQFF
CDR3 DNA: TGTGCCAGCAGCTCGGGACTAGCGGGAGTCAATGAGCAGTTCTTC
D gene: TRBD2
J gene: TRBJ2-1
clone size: .
V gene: TRBV7-3

CDR3 protein: CASSLGQVQETQYF
CDR3 DNA: TGTGCCAGCAGCTTAGGGCAGGTTCAAGAGACCCAGTACTTC
D gene: .
J gene: TRBJ2-5
clone size: .
V gene: TRBV7-6

CDR3 protein: CAIRNSGELFF
CDR3 DNA: TGTGCCATCAGGAATAGCGGGGAGCTGTTTTTT
D gene: .
J gene: TRBJ2-2
clone size: .
V gene: TRBV10-3

CDR3 protein: CASSLVGNEQYF
CDR3 DNA: TGTGCCAGCAGCTTAGTGGGGAACGAGCAGTACTTC
D gene: .
J gene: TRBJ2-7
clone size: .
V gene: TRBV11-2

CDR3 protein: CASSMGTGNEQFF
CDR3 DNA: TGTGCCAGTAGTATGGGGACGGGGAATGAGCAGTTCTTC
D gene: .
J gene: TRBJ2-1
clone size: .
V gene: TRBV19

CDR3 protein: CASSQGWAGTGDGYTF
CDR3 DNA: TGTGCCAGCAGCCAAGGATGGGCCGGGACAGGGGATGGCTACACCTTC
D gene: TRBD1
J gene: TRBJ1-2
clone size: .
V gene: TRBV4-2

CDR3 protein: CASSPDLNTGELFF
CDR3 DNA: TGTGCCAGCAGCCCCGACCTAAACACCGGGGAGCTGTTTTTT
D gene: .
J gene: TRBJ2-2
clone size: .
V gene: TRBV7-3

CDR3 protein: CASSTTTGRTNEKLFF
CDR3 DNA: TGTGCCAGCAGCACCACGACGGGACGGACTAATGAAAAACTGTTTTTT
D gene: .
J gene: TRBJ1-4
clone size: .
V gene: TRBV13

CDR3 protein: CASNRPTRGRGEAFF
CDR3 DNA: TGTGCCAGCAACCGCCCGACCCGGGGGCGAGGTGAAGCTTTCTTT
D gene: .
J gene: TRBJ1-1
clone size: .
V gene: TRBV6-6

CDR3 protein: CASSQTSGRREQYF
CDR3 DNA: TGTGCCAGCAGTCAGACTAGCGGGAGGCGGGAGCAGTACTTC
D gene: TRBD2
J gene: TRBJ2-7
clone size: few
V gene: TRBV6-6

CDR3 protein: CASSLPGTARYEQYF
CDR3 DNA: TGTGCCAGCAGCTTGCCCGGGACCGCCAGATACGAGCAGTACTTC
D gene: .
J gene: TRBJ2-7
clone size: .
V gene: TRBV5-5

CDR3 protein: CASRVGTSGAVSDTQYF
CDR3 DNA: TGTGCCAGCAGGGTCGGGACTAGCGGGGCCGTGTCTGATACGCAGTATTTT
D gene: TRBD2
J gene: TRBJ2-3
clone size: few
V gene: TRBV27

CDR3 protein: CASSLPDRIREAFF
CDR3 DNA: TGTGCCAGCAGCTTACCGGACAGGATAAGGGAAGCTTTCTTT
D gene: TRBD1
J gene: TRBJ1-1
clone size: few
V gene: TRBV7-2

CDR3 protein: CASSQGVQSSYNEQFF
CDR3 DNA: TGCGCCAGCAGCCAAGGGGTCCAGAGCTCCTACAATGAGCAGTTCTTC
D gene: .
J gene: TRBJ2-1
clone size: .
V gene: TRBV4-1

CDR3 protein: CASSFYPQETQYF
CDR3 DNA: TGTGCCAGCAGTTTTTATCCCCAAGAGACCCAGTACTTC
D gene: .
J gene: TRBJ2-5
clone size: .
V gene: TRBV27

CDR3 protein: CASSLGLDVDTQYF
CDR3 DNA: TGCGCCAGCAGCCTGGGACTAGATGTAGATACGCAGTATTTT
D gene: TRBD2
J gene: TRBJ2-3
clone size: .
V gene: TRBV5-1

CDR3 protein: CASSQLAIPNEQFF
CDR3 DNA: TGCGCCAGCAGCCAATTGGCTATCCCCAATGAGCAGTTCTTC
D gene: .
J gene: TRBJ2-1
clone size: .
V gene: TRBV4-3

CDR3 protein: CASSSSLGWGGNTIYF
CDR3 DNA: TGTGCCAGCAGTTCATCTTTAGGGTGGGGAGGAAACACCATATATTTT
D gene: .
J gene: TRBJ1-3
clone size: .
V gene: TRBV28

CDR3 protein: CASSLTSGESYNEQFF
CDR3 DNA: TGTGCCAGCAGCTTGACTAGCGGGGAGTCCTACAATGAGCAGTTCTTC
D gene: TRBD2
J gene: TRBJ2-1
clone size: .
V gene: TRBV5-6

CDR3 protein: CASSSPRREHEQFF
CDR3 DNA: TGTGCCAGTAGTAGCCCTCGGCGGGAACATGAGCAGTTCTTC
D gene: .
J gene: TRBJ2-1
clone size: .
V gene: TRBV19

CDR3 protein: CAIRQTMAGELFF
CDR3 DNA: TGTGCCATCAGGCAGACCATGGCCGGGGAGCTGTTTTTT
D gene: .
J gene: TRBJ2-2
clone size: few
V gene: TRBV10-3

CDR3 protein: CASSPGGETQYF
CDR3 DNA: TGTGCCAGTAGCCCCGGGGGGGAGACCCAGTACTTC
D gene: TRBD2
J gene: TRBJ2-5
clone size: few
V gene: TRBV19

CDR3 protein: CASSEVPQETQYF
CDR3 DNA: TGTGCCAGCAGTGAAGTTCCGCAAGAGACCCAGTACTTC
D gene: .
J gene: TRBJ2-5
clone size: .
V gene: TRBV2

CDR3 protein: CASRQGLAAYEQYF
CDR3 DNA: TGTGCCAGCAGGCAAGGACTAGCGGCTTACGAGCAGTACTTC
D gene: TRBD2
J gene: TRBJ2-7
clone size: .
V gene: TRBV6-6

CDR3 protein: CASSQDRGVGELFF
CDR3 DNA: TGTGCCAGCAGCCAAGATCGGGGGGTCGGGGAGCTGTTTTTT
D gene: TRBD2
J gene: TRBJ2-2
clone size: .
V gene: TRBV4-2

CDR3 protein: CASSGGTASYEQYF
CDR3 DNA: TGTGCCAGCAGCGGTGGGACAGCATCCTACGAGCAGTACTTC
D gene: TRBD1
J gene: TRBJ2-7
clone size: .
V gene: TRBV7-2

CDR3 protein: CASTETAYNEQFF
CDR3 DNA: TGTGCCAGTACCGAGACAGCTTACAATGAGCAGTTCTTC
D gene: .
J gene: TRBJ2-1
clone size: medium-sized
V gene: TRBV19

CDR3 protein: CASSPTYTGELFF
CDR3 DNA: TGTGCCAGCAGTCCCACTTACACCGGGGAGCTGTTTTTT
D gene: .
J gene: TRBJ2-2
clone size: .
V gene: TRBV28

CDR3 protein: CASSFTRALANYGYTF
CDR3 DNA: TGTGCCAGCAGTTTTACCAGGGCCTTAGCTAACTATGGCTACACCTTC
D gene: .
J gene: TRBJ1-2
clone size: once
V gene: TRBV28

CDR3 protein: CASSLTSGSYEQYF
CDR3 DNA: TGTGCCAGCAGCTTGACTAGCGGCTCCTACGAGCAGTACTTC
D gene: TRBD2
J gene: TRBJ2-7
clone size: .
V gene: TRBV7-2

CDR3 protein: CSVEGGGGGTEAFF
CDR3 DNA: TGCAGCGTTGAAGGGGGAGGGGGAGGCACTGAAGCTTTCTTT
D gene: .
J gene: TRBJ1-1
clone size: few
V gene: TRBV29-1

CDR3 protein: CASRIGGRFTEAFF
CDR3 DNA: TGTGCCAGCAGAATCGGGGGCAGGTTCACTGAAGCTTTCTTT
D gene: .
J gene: TRBJ1-1
clone size: .
V gene: TRBV7-8

CDR3 protein: CASSYTRDTDTQYF
CDR3 DNA: TGTGCCAGCAGTTACACGCGGGACACAGATACGCAGTATTTT
D gene: .
J gene: TRBJ2-3
clone size: .
V gene: TRBV6-5

CDR3 protein: CAGSETNTGELFF
CDR3 DNA: TGTGCCGGCAGTGAAACCAACACCGGGGAGCTGTTTTTT
D gene: .
J gene: TRBJ2-2
clone size: once
V gene: TRBV6-4

CDR3 protein: CASSMWDSTDTQYF
CDR3 DNA: TGTGCCAGTAGTATGTGGGACAGCACAGATACGCAGTATTTT
D gene: .
J gene: TRBJ2-3
clone size: .
V gene: TRBV19

CDR3 protein: CASSLQLAGVAGELFF
CDR3 DNA: TGTGCCAGCAGCTTACAACTAGCGGGAGTCGCCGGGGAGCTGTTTTTT
D gene: TRBD2
J gene: TRBJ2-2
clone size: .
V gene: TRBV11-2

CDR3 protein: CASSRQLADTQYF
CDR3 DNA: TGCGCCAGCAGCCGCCAACTAGCAGATACGCAGTATTTT
D gene: .
J gene: TRBJ2-3
clone size: .
V gene: TRBV4-1

CDR3 protein: CASSAHLGTGALDEQFF
CDR3 DNA: TGTGCCAGCAGTGCCCACCTCGGGACAGGGGCCCTCGATGAGCAGTTCTTC
D gene: TRBD1
J gene: TRBJ2-1
clone size: .
V gene: TRBV6-1

CDR3 protein: CASSESRTAPYEQYF
CDR3 DNA: TGCGCCAGCAGTGAGTCCCGGACGGCCCCCTACGAGCAGTACTTC
D gene: .
J gene: TRBJ2-7
clone size: .
V gene: TRBV10-1

CDR3 protein: CASSLALGDGEQFF
CDR3 DNA: TGTGCCAGCAGCTTAGCGCTTGGGGACGGTGAGCAGTTCTTC
D gene: .
J gene: TRBJ2-1
clone size: few
V gene: TRBV11-1

CDR3 protein: CASSMTSPYNEQFF
CDR3 DNA: TGTGCCAGCAGCATGACTAGCCCCTACAATGAGCAGTTCTTC
D gene: TRBD2
J gene: TRBJ2-1
clone size: few
V gene: TRBV27